The 27 T cell receptor beta chains below all came from one sample that was sequenced in a study of T cells in Graves' hyperthyroidism and ophthalmopathy. Researchers took RNA transcripts and amplified the TCR beta CDR3 regions from them. Researchers ran a first-round RT-PCR on the TCR CDR3 using the HTBI primer set. TCRdb re-called the multiplex PCR reads through MiXCR, storing one row per CDR3 protein. The data contain some 360,000 distinct CDR3 sequences, about 15% of them singletons. The sample was blood. The receptors were gathered from a woman aged 60 to 75 with Graves' hyperthyroidism.

This clonotype was counted many times. V gene TRBV7-2 combines with J gene TRBJ1-2; D unclear. Germline V gene data show CDR1 as SGHTA and CDR2 as FQGNSA. Deletions cut 2 bases from V and 3 bases from J, with 16 bases between. The CDR3 loop spans 16 amino acids. The CDR3 DNA reads as TGTGCCAGCAGCTTAACGGAAGGCCAGGCGCACTATGGCTACACCTTC. The encoded protein is CASSLTEGQAHYGYTF.

This clonotype was seen a few times. V is TRBV5-6 and J is TRBJ2-5; D uncertain. CDR1 SGHDT and CDR2 YYEEEE come from the germline V gene. V gave up 5 bases and J gave up 1 base, with 15 bases separating them. The CDR3 loop spans 15 amino acids. In nucleotides, the CDR3 is TGTGCCAGCAGGGCCTCGGGTATCTCCCAAGAGACCCAGTACTTC. This codes for CASRASGISQETQYF.

This clonotype has only one observation. A read error may be the cause here, since a much bigger clone is one base away. This chain joins TRBV7-2 and TRBJ2-7, with D perhaps TRBD2 (5 bases). This CDR3 comprises 13 residues. The V gene's germline CDR1 is SGHTA and CDR2 FQGNSA. The CDR3 nucleotides are TGTGCCACCAGCTTAGGACTCCACTACGAGCAGTACTTC. Amino acid sequence: CATSLGLHYEQYF.

The table lists this clonotype with a few counts. The rearrangement uses TRBV6-5 and TRBJ2-7, with 7 bases aligning to TRBD2. CDR3 size: 13 residues. CDR1 and CDR2 (germline): MNHEY, SVGAGI. V gave up 0 bases and J gave up 7 bases; unmatched junction bases: 3. CDR3 DNA: TGTGCCAGCAGTTACTCCGGGGGGTGGGAGCAGTACTTC. This translates into CASSYSGGWEQYF.

This clonotype was seen more than once but under ten times. The V call is TRBV13, the J call TRBJ2-3; D is perhaps TRBD2 (5 bases). The germline V and J ends were trimmed by 5 bases and 5 bases, with 20 bases remaining between them. Germline-derived CDR1 and CDR2 are PRHDT and FYEKMQ (reference sequence). This CDR3 contains 16 residues. In nucleotides, the CDR3 is TGTGCCAGCAGCCCCACCCCGACGGGATCGGGAGATACGCAGTATTTT. It specifies CASSPTPTGSGDTQYF.

This clonotype was found a few times. The DNA of the CDR3 is TGTGCCAGCAGTTACCGGGGGGCAAACTATGGCTACACCTTC. Amino acids: CASSYRGANYGYTF. The chain employs TRBV6-5 and TRBJ1-2; perhaps TRBD1 as D (6 bases). CDR1 and CDR2 (germline): MNHEY, SVGAGI. V dropped 2 bases and J dropped 2 bases, with 9 bases sitting between them. The CDR3 loop spans 14 amino acids.

The chain couples TRBV5-1 to TRBJ1-5; unclear D gene. The CDR3 length is 17 residues. V shed 4 bases and J shed 1 base, with 18 bases lying between them. Germline CDR1 SGHRS, CDR2 YFSETQ. In nucleotides, the CDR3 is TGCGCCAGCAGCCCCGGGTTGGGATCGGAGAGCAATCAGCCCCAGCATTTT. It codes for CASSPGLGSESNQPQHF.

V is TRBV5-1 and J is TRBJ2-7; 7 bases agree with TRBD1. The ends lost 3 bases at V and 4 bases at J; junction bases unmatched: 16. The germline gives CDR1 SGHRS, CDR2 YFSETQ. The CDR3 totals 17 residues. CDR3 amino acids: CASSYTFGAGGRYEQYF. The CDR3 nucleotides are TGCGCCAGCAGCTACACCTTTGGGGCAGGGGGTCGTTACGAGCAGTACTTC.

This clonotype was seen more than once but under ten times. V is TRBV7-2 and J is TRBJ2-5; D is possibly TRBD1 or TRBD2 (5 bases each). This CDR3 is built from 21 residues. CDR1 SGHTA and CDR2 FQGNSA come from the germline V gene. V was shortened by 4 bases and J by 3 bases, with 33 bases between the two germline ends. CDR3 in DNA: TGTGCCAGCAGCTCGAAACGTCGGGGCACCCGGTCCATCCGAGGGGAAGAGACCCAGTACTTC. This translates into CASSSKRRGTRSIRGEETQYF.

To note about this clonotype: A read error may be the cause here, since a much bigger clone is one base away. The V gene is TRBV3-1, the J gene TRBJ1-5; D uncertain. The CDR3 is 13 residues long. Per the germline V gene, CDR1 is LGHDT and CDR2 is YNNKEL (reference sequence). The CDR3 DNA reads as TGTGCCAGCTGCCAAGAACGGTATCAGCCCCAGCATTTT. This gives the protein CASCQERYQPQHF.

This clonotype has at least ten counts. The chain combines TRBV5-1 with TRBJ1-4; no clear D. From germline, CDR1 is SGHRS and CDR2 YFSETQ. The CDR3 covers 15 residues. Trimming removed 4 bases from V and 0 bases from J, with 10 bases in between. The CDR3 DNA follows: TGCGCCAGCAGCAATGGACGGTCAACTAATGAAAAACTGTTTTTT. This codes for CASSNGRSTNEKLFF.

The chain is built from TRBV9 and TRBJ1-6; 8 nucleotides match TRBD1. The length of the CDR3 is 17 residues. In germline, CDR1 is SGDLS, CDR2 YYNGEE. V lost 4 bases, J lost 7 bases, and 13 bases stayed unmatched. The CDR3 nucleotides are TGTGCCAGCAGCCCTGCGGCGGACAGGGTATGGAATTCACCCCTCCACTTT. Translation: CASSPAADRVWNSPLHF. Based on the CDR3 plus reference TRBV9 and TRBJ1-6, the full variable domain is DSGVTQTPKHLITATGQRVTLRCSPRSGDLSVYWYQQSLDQGLQFLIQYYNGEERAKGNILERFSAQQFPDLHSELNLSSLELGDSALYFCASSPAADRVWNSPLHFGNGTRLTVT.

This clonotype was counted many times. The chain carries TRBV30 and TRBJ1-1; D is ambiguous. Germline assignment: CDR1 GTSNPN and CDR2 SVGIG (reference sequence). V lost 2 bases and J lost 7, with 11 bases in between. This CDR3 has 12 residues. The CDR3 nucleotides read TGTGCCTGGAGTCGTGGCCCCCGTGAAGCTTTCTTT. It is translated as CAWSRGPREAFF.

This clonotype was recorded a few times. The rearrangement uses TRBV15 and TRBJ2-1; 11 bases are shared with TRBD2. The trim removed 5 bases at V and 8 bases at J, leaving 14 bases unmatched. Per the germline V gene, CDR1 is LNHNV and CDR2 is YYDKDF (reference sequence). The CDR3 has 17 residues. The CDR3, as DNA: TGTGCCACCAGCCGAACTAGCGGGAGTGGGTGGGACGATGAGCAGTTCTTC. It specifies CATSRTSGSGWDDEQFF.

This clonotype was observed at least ten times. The chain uses TRBV7-9 and TRBJ2-3; the match to TRBD2 covers 11 bases. This CDR3 is 16 amino acids long. The ends lost 5 bases at V and 2 bases at J; junction bases unmatched: 6. Germline V lookup: CDR1 SEHNR, CDR2 FQNEAQ (reference sequence). CDR3 sequence reads: CASSTRLAGLTDTQYF. In nucleotides, the CDR3 is TGTGCCAGCAGCACGAGACTAGCGGGGCTCACAGATACGCAGTATTTT.

This clonotype was observed many times. The rearrangement uses TRBV5-1 and TRBJ2-3; 12 nucleotides line up with TRBD2. V shed 2 bases and J 5 bases; nucleotides not matched to a gene: 6. Per the germline V gene, CDR1 is SGHRS and CDR2 is YFSETQ. The CDR3 covers 16 residues. In DNA form, the CDR3 reads TGCGCCAGCAGCTTTGCTAGCGGGAGGGCAGGAGATACGCAGTATTTT. The encoded protein is CASSFASGRAGDTQYF. The whole variable domain, remainder taken from reference TRBV5-1 and TRBJ2-3, is KAGVTQTPRYLIKTRGQQVTLSCSPISGHRSVSWYQQTPGQGLQFLFEYFSETQRNKGNFPGRFSGRQFSNSRSEMNVSTLELGDSALYLCASSFASGRAGDTQYFGPGTRLTVL.

The genes are TRBV11-2 and TRBJ2-1; D is uncertain. CDR1 SGHAT and CDR2 FQNNGV come from the germline V gene. CDR3 size: 13 residues. The V end lost 6 bases, the J end lost 8 bases, and 14 bases lay between the germline ends. CDR3 amino acids: CASSSPPRDEQFF. The DNA for the CDR3 is TGTGCCAGCAGTTCGCCCCCGCGAGATGAGCAGTTCTTC.

The chain is built from TRBV20-1 and TRBJ2-7, with 7 bases aligning to TRBD2. The V gene end was trimmed by 1 base and the J gene end by 2 bases; junction bases not matched to a gene: 8. Per the germline V gene, CDR1 is DFQATT and CDR2 is SNEGSKA (reference sequence). The CDR3 is 15 residues long. DNA for the CDR3: TGCAGTGCTAGAGTTCCGGCGGGAGTGGCCTACGAGCAGTACTTC. It translates to CSARVPAGVAYEQYF.

This clonotype has at least ten counts. V usage is TRBV5-5 and J usage is TRBJ2-5, with 8 positions matching TRBD1. The germline gives CDR1 SGHKS, CDR2 YYEKEE (reference sequence). The CDR3 has 14 amino acids. Unmatched junction bases numbered 4, after V lost 5 bases and J lost 1 base. The DNA for the CDR3 is TGTGCCAGCAGTCGGACAGGGATCCAAGAGACCCAGTACTTC. It yields the protein CASSRTGIQETQYF.

This clonotype turned up a few times. This chain connects TRBV6-2 or TRBV6-3 to TRBJ2-2; 14 bases agree with TRBD2. V shed 5 bases, J shed 7 bases, and the junction held 9 bases outside the gene matches. The CDR3 contains 17 residues. CDR1 and CDR2 from the germline V gene are MNHEY and SVGEGT. In DNA form, the CDR3 reads TGTGCCAGCAGTCACCTACCGGGACTAGCGGGAGTCGGGGAGCTGTTTTTT. It codes for CASSHLPGLAGVGELFF.

The sample holds many counts of this clonotype. The V call is TRBV3-1, the J call TRBJ1-1; 8 positions agree with TRBD1. The J segment lost 8 bases and the V segment lost 1 base, leaving 3 bases of the junction unmatched. Per the germline V gene, CDR1 is LGHDT and CDR2 is YNNKEL (reference sequence). The CDR3 is made up of 13 amino acids. CDR3 DNA sequence: TGTGCCAGCAGCCAAGGAGCAGGGGGCGAAGCTTTCTTT. It translates to CASSQGAGGEAFF.

This clonotype was picked up many times. V and J are TRBV20-1 and TRBJ2-7, with D possibly being TRBD1 or TRBD2 (5 bases each). Germline assignment: CDR1 DFQATT and CDR2 SNEGSKA (reference sequence). CDR3 length: 15 amino acids. Trimming pared 6 bases from V and 9 bases from J, leaving 27 bases between. CDR3 in DNA: TGCAGTGCAATCCTCCCGGGCCCCCGGGGTGGGGCGCAGTACTTC. Its translation: CSAILPGPRGGAQYF.

There are many counts of this clonotype. The V call is TRBV5-6, the J call TRBJ1-5; the D gene is possibly TRBD1 (5 bases). V was shortened by 1 base and J by 2 bases, with 13 bases between the two germline ends. This CDR3 comprises 16 residues. CDR1 SGHDT and CDR2 YYEEEE come from the germline V gene. The CDR3 spells CASSLWGFGGNQPQHF. The CDR3 coding sequence is TGTGCCAGCAGCTTGTGGGGCTTCGGTGGCAATCAGCCCCAGCATTTT.

About this clonotype itself: At one end the junction does not follow the germline gene, possibly because of a read error. The J gene is TRBJ1-1, the V gene TRBV4-2; D unresolved. The CDR3 loop spans 12 amino acids. CDR1 is LGHNA, CDR2 YNFKEQ, per germline. The CDR3 sequence is CTSRPPAGEAFF. The DNA of the CDR3 is TGTACCAGCAGACCCCCTGCGGGAGAAGCTTTCTTT.

A note on this clonotype: One end of the junction fails to match germline, which may point to a read error. The CDR3, as DNA: TGTGTCATCAACGCAGCGGGACAGGGGGACAATGAGCAGTTCTTC. The encoded protein is CVINAAGQGDNEQFF. This chain joins TRBV10-3 and TRBJ2-1; 11 bases match TRBD1. Germline CDR1 ENHRY, CDR2 SYGVKD. The CDR3 has 15 residues.

This clonotype showed up many times. This sequence joins TRBV20-1 and TRBJ2-7; a possible D gene is TRBD1 (5 bases). Germline V gene data show CDR1 as DFQATT and CDR2 as SNEGSKA (reference sequence). This CDR3 contains 16 residues. The V and J ends lost 4 bases and 6 bases respectively, with 25 bases between them. CDR3 sequence reads: CSAIGETGPWPFEQYF. The CDR3, as DNA: TGCAGTGCTATAGGGGAAACCGGGCCCTGGCCATTCGAGCAGTACTTC.

There are many counts of this clonotype. The V and J genes are TRBV30 and TRBJ2-2; D uncertain. V was shortened by 0 bases and J by 6 bases, with 8 bases between the two germline ends. CDR1 GTSNPN and CDR2 SVGIG come from the germline V gene (reference sequence). CDR3 length: 13 residues. The CDR3 DNA reads TGTGCCTGGAGTGTAATGTTTGCCGGGGAGCTGTTTTTT. It specifies CAWSVMFAGELFF. Variable domain in full (rest from reference TRBV30 and TRBJ2-2): SQTIHQWPATLVQPVGSPLSLECTVEGTSNPNLYWYRQAAGRGLQLLFYSVGIGQISSEVPQNLSASRPQDRQFILSSKKLLLSDSGFYLCAWSVMFAGELFFGEGSRLTVL.